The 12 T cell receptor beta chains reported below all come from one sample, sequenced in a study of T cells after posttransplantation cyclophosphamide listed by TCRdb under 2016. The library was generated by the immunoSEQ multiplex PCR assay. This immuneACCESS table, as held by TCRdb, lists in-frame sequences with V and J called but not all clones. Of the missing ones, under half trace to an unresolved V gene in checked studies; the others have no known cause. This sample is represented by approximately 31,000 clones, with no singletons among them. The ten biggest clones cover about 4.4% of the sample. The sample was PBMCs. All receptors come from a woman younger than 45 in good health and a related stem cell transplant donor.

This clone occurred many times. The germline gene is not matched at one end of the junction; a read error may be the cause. DNA of the CDR3: TGTGCCAGCAATTACCCCACGGACAGGGGAGGGTACACTGAAGCTTTCTTT. Amino acid sequence: CASNYPTDRGGYTEAFF. The rearrangement uses TRBV6-2 or TRBV6-3 and TRBJ1-1, with TRBD1 matching 9 bases. The CDR3 is 17 amino acids. CDR1 is MNHEY and CDR2 is SVGEGT in the germline V gene.

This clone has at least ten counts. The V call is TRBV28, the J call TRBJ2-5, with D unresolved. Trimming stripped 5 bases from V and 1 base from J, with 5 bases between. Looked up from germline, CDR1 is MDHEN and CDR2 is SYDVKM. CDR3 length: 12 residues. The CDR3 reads CASSPGQETQYF. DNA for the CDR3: TGTGCCAGCAGTCCAGGCCAAGAGACCCAGTACTTC.

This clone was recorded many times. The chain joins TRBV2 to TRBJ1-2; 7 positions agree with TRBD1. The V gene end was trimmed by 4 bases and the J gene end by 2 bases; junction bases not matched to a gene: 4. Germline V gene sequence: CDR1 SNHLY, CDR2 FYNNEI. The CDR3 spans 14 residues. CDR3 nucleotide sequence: TGTGCCAGCAGTGCGGGACAGACGAACTATGGCTACACCTTC. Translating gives CASSAGQTNYGYTF.

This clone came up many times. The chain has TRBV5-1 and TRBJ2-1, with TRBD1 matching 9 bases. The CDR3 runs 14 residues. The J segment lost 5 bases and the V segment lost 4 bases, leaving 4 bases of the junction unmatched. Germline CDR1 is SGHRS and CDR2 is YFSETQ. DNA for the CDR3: TGCGCCAGCAGCGGAAGGACAGGGGACAATGAGCAGTTCTTC. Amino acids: CASSGRTGDNEQFF.

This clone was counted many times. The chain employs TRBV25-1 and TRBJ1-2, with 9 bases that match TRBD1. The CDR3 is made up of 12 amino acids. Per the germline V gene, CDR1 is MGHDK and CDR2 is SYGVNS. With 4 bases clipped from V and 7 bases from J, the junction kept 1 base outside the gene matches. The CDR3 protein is CASSGDRAGYTF. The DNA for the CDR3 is TGTGCCAGCAGTGGGGACAGGGCTGGCTACACCTTC.

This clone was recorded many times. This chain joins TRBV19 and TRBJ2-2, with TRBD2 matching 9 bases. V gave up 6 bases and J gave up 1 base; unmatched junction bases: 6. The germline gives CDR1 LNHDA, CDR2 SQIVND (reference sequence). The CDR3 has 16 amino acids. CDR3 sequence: CASRNQRGVNTGELFF. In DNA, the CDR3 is TGTGCCAGTAGAAACCAGCGGGGGGTGAACACCGGGGAGCTGTTTTTT.

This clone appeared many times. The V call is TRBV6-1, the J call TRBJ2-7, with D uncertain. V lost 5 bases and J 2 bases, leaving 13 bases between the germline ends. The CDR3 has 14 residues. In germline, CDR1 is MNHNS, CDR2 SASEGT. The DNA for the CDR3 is TGTGCCAGCAGTACGTTCACAGAGACCTACGAGCAGTACTTC. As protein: CASSTFTETYEQYF.

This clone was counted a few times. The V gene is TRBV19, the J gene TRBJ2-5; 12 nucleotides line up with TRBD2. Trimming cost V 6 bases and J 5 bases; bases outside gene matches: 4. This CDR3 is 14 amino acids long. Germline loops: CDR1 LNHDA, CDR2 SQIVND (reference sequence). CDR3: CASRTSGGAETQYF. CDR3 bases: TGTGCCAGTAGGACTAGCGGGGGAGCGGAGACCCAGTACTTC.

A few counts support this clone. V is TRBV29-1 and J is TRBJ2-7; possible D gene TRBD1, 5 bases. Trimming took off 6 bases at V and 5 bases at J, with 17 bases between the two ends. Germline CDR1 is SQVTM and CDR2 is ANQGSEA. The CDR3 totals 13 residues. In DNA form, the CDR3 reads TGCAGCGTCCAAGGGGCCCTCCTGGACGAGCAGTACTTC. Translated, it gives CSVQGALLDEQYF.

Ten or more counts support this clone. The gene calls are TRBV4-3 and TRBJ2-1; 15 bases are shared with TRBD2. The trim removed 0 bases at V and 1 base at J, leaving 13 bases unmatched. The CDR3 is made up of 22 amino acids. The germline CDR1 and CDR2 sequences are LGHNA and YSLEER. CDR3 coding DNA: TGCGCCAGCAGCCAAGATTGGGCCAGGACTAGCGGGGGGGCCGGGTCCTACAATGAGCAGTTCTTC. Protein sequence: CASSQDWARTSGGAGSYNEQFF.

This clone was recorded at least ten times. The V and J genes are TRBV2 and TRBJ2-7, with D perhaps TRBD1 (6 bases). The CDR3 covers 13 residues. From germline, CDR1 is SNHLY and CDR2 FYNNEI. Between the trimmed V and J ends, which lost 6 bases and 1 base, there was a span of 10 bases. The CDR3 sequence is CASSRDTSYEQYF. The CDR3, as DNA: TGTGCCAGCAGCCGGGACACGTCCTACGAGCAGTACTTC.

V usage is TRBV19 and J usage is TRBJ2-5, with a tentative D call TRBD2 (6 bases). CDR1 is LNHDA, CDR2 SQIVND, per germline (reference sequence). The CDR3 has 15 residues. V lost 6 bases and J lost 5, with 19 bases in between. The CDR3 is CASRLRGTSPETQYF. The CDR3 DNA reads TGTGCCAGTAGGCTACGGGGAACTAGCCCCGAGACCCAGTACTTC.